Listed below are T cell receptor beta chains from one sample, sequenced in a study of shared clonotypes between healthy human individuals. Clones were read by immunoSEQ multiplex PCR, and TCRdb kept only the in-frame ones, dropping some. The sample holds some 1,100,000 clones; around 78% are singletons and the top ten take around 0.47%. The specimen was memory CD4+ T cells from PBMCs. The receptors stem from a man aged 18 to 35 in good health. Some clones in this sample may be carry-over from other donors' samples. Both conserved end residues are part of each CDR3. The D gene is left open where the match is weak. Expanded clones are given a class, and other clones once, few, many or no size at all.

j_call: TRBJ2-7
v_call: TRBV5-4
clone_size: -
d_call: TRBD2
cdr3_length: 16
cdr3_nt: TGTGCCAGCAGCTCTGGCGGGACTAGCGGGACGGGCGAGCAGTACTTC
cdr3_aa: CASSSGGTSGTGEQYF

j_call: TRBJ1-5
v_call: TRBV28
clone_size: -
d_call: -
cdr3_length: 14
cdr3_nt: TGTGCCAGCAGCTCCGCGTCGGGGAATCAGCCCCAGCATTTT
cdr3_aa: CASSSASGNQPQHF

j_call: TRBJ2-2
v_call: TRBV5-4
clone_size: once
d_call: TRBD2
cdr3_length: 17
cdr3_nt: TGTGCCAGCAGCCCCTCGCTCCCGGGGGGGGACACCGGGGAGCTGTTTTTT
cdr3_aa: CASSPSLPGGDTGELFF

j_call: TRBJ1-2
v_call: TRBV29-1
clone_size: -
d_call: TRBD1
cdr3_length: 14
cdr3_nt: TGCAGCGTTGCTCGGGACAGGGGGGTCTATGGCTACACCTTC
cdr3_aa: CSVARDRGVYGYTF

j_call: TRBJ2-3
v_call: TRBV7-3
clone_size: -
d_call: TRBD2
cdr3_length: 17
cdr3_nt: TGTGCCAGCAGCCAAGGGCTTGTAACTAGCGGGAGTGGTACGCAGTATTTT
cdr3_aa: CASSQGLVTSGSGTQYF

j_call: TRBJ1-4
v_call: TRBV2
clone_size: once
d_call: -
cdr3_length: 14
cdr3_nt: TGTGCCAGCAGCCGGGGGGTGACTAATGAAAAACTGTTTTTT
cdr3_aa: CASSRGVTNEKLFF

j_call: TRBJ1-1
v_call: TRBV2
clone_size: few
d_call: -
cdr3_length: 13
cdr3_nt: TGTGCCAGCATGGGACGGGTGAACACTGAAGCTTTCTTT
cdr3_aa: CASMGRVNTEAFF

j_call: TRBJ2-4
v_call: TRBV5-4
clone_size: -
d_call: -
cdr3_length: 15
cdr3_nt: TGTGCCAGCAGCTTTGAATCGAGCGACAAAAACATTCAGTACTTC
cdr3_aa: CASSFESSDKNIQYF

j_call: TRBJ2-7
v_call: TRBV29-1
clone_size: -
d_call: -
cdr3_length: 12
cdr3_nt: TGCAGCGCAAGACGTGGCTCCTACGAGCAGTACTTC
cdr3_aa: CSARRGSYEQYF

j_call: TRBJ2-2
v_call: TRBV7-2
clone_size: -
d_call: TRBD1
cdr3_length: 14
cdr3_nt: TGTGCCAGCAGCGTTGGACAGGGTCGCCGGGAGCTGTTTTTT
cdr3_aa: CASSVGQGRRELFF

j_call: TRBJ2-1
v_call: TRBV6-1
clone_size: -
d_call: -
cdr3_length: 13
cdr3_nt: TGTGCCAGCAGTGAAGCCTCGGGAGTAGTGCAGTTCTTC
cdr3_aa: CASSEASGVVQFF

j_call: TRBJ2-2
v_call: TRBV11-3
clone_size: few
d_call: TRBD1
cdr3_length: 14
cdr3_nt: TGTGCCAGCAGCGGGACAGCCAACACCGGGGAGCTGTTTTTT
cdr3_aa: CASSGTANTGELFF

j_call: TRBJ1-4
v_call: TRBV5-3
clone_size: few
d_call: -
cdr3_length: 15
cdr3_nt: TGTGCCAGAAGCTTGGACCGACATTTTGAAGAAAAACTGTTTTTT
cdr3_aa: CARSLDRHFEEKLFF

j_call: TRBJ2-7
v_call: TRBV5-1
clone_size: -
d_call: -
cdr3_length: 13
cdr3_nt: TGCGCCAGCAGCACGGGGGTGGTCCAGGAGCAGTACTTC
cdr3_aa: CASSTGVVQEQYF

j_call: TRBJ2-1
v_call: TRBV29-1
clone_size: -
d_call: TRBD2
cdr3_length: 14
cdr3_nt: TGCAGCGTAGGACTAGCGGGAGGAATCAATGAGCAGTTCTTC
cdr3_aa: CSVGLAGGINEQFF

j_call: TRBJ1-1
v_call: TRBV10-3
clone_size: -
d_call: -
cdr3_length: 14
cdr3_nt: TGTGCCGCCCAGACGGGGGGAATGAACACTGAAGCTTTCTTT
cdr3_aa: CAAQTGGMNTEAFF

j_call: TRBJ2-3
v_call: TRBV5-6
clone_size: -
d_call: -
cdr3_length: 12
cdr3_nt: TGTGCCAGCAGACTCCGCACAGATACGCAGTATTTT
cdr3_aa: CASRLRTDTQYF

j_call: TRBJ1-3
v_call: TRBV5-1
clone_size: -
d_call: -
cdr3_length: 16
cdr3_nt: TGCGCCAGCAGCTTGGCCAACTCCTGGTCTGGAAACACCATATATTTT
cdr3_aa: CASSLANSWSGNTIYF

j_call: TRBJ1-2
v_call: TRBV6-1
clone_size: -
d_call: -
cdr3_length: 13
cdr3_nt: TGTGCCAGCAGTGAAAGTTTCTGGGGGGAAAACACCTTC
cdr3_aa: CASSESFWGENTF

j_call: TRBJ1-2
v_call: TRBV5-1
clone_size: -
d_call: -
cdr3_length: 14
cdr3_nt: TGCGCCAGCAGCTTGGGGGGGACAAGCTATGGCTACACCTTC
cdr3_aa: CASSLGGTSYGYTF

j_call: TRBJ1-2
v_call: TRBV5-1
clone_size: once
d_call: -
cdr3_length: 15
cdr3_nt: TGCGCCAGCAGCTTGGATTCGCAGACTAACTATGGCTACACCTTC
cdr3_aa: CASSLDSQTNYGYTF

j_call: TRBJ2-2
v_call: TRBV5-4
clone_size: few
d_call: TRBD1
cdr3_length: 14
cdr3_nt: TGTGCCAGCAGCTTGGCGACAGGGGGCGGGGAGCTGTTTTTT
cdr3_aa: CASSLATGGGELFF

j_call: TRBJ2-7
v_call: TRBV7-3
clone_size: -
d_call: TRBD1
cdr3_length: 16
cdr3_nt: TGTGCCAGCAGGTGTAATCCGGGACAGAAAACCTACGAGCAGTACTTC
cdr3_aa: CASRCNPGQKTYEQYF

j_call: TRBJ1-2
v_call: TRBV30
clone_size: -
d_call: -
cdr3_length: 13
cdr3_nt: TGTGCCTGGACGCAGGGGACGAACTATGGCTACACCTTC
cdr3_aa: CAWTQGTNYGYTF

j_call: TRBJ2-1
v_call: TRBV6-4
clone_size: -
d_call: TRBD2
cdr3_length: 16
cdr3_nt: TGTGCCAGCAGTGTAGGAGCGGGAACTGGGGATGGAGAGCAGTTCTTC
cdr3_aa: CASSVGAGTGDGEQFF

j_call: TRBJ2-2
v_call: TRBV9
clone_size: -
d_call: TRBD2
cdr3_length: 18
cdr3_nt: TGTGCCAGCAGCGGTCATAGGACTAGCGGGTCGAACACCGGGGAGCTGTTTTTT
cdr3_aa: CASSGHRTSGSNTGELFF

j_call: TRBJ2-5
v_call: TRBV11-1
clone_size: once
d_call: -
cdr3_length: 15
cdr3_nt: TGTGCCAGCAGCTTAGAAGGGACATCCACCGAGACCCAGTACTTC
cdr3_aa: CASSLEGTSTETQYF

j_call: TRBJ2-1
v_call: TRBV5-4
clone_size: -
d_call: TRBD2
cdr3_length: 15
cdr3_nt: TGTGCCAGCAGCTTATCGGGAGGGCTCTACAATGAGCAGTTCTTC
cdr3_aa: CASSLSGGLYNEQFF

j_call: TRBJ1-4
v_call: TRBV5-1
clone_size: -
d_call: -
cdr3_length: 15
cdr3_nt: TGCGCCAGCAGCCAGGGACGGGGCTGGAATGAAAAACTGTTTTTT
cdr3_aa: CASSQGRGWNEKLFF

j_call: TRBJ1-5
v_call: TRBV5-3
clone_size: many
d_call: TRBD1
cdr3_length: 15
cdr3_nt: TGTGCCAGAAGCCCTTCGACAGGGAGAACAGAGCCCCAGCATTTT
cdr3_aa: CARSPSTGRTEPQHF

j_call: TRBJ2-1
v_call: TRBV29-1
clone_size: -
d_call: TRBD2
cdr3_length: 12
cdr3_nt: TGCAGCGTTGTAGGCGGGAGCGATGAGCAGTTCTTC
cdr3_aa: CSVVGGSDEQFF

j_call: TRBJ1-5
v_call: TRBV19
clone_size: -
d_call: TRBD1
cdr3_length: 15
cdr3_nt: TGTGCCAGTAGTATTTGGGACAGGGGTAATCAGCCCCAGCATTTT
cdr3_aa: CASSIWDRGNQPQHF

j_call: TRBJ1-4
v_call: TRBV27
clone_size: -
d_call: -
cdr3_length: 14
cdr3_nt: TGTGCCAGCAGTATCCGGGCTATGAGTGAAAAACTGTTTTTT
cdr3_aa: CASSIRAMSEKLFF

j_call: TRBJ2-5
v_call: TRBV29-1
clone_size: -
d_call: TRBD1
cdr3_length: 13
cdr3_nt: TGCAGCGCCGAGGACAGGTTCCAAGAGACCCAGTACTTC
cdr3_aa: CSAEDRFQETQYF

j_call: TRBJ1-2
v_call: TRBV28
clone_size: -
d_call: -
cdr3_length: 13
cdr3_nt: TGTGCCAGCAGTTTCGGAGGCTTCTATGGCTACACCTTC
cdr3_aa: CASSFGGFYGYTF

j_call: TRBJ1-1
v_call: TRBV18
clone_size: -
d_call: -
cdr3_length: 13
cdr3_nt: TGTGCCAGCTTAGAAAGTCTGGGCACTGAAGCTTTCTTT
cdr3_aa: CASLESLGTEAFF

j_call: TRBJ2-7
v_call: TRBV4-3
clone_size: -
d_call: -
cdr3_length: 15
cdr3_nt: TGCGCCAGCAGCCCCAAGGTTTCCGGGGGCTACGAGCAGTACTTC
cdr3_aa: CASSPKVSGGYEQYF

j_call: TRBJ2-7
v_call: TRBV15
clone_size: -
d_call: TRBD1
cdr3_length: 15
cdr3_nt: TGTGCCACCAGCAGGGACAGGGGTAGTGGCTACGAGCAGTACTTC
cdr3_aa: CATSRDRGSGYEQYF

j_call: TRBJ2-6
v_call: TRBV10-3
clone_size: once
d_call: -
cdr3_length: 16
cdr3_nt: TGTGCCATCAGTGACATACAGTCCTCTGGGGCCAACGTCCTGACTTTC
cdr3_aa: CAISDIQSSGANVLTF

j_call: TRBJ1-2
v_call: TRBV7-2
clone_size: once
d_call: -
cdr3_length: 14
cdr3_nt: TGTGCCAGCAGCCCAGGGACCCGGAACTATGGCTACACCTTC
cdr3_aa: CASSPGTRNYGYTF

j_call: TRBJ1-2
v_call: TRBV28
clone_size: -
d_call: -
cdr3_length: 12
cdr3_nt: TGTGCCAGCAGTCCTGCTGGCGGGGTAAACACCTTC
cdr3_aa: CASSPAGGVNTF

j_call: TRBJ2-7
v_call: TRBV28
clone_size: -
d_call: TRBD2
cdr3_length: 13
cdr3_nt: TGTGCCAGTTTGGGCGGGGGCTCCTACGAGCAGTACTTC
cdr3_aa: CASLGGGSYEQYF

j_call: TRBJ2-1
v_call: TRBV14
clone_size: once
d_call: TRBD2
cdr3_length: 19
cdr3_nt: TGTGCCAGCAGCCACCCAGTAGGTGGGACTAGCGGGAGTTACAATGAGCAGTTCTTC
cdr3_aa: CASSHPVGGTSGSYNEQFF

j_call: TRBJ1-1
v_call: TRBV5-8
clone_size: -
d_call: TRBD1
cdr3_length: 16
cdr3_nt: TGTGCCAGCAGCTTGGGGGACAGGGGTATGAACACTGAAGCTTTCTTT
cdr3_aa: CASSLGDRGMNTEAFF

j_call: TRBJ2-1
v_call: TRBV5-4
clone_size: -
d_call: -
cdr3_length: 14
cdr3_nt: TGTGCCACCTCTCACAGTTCTACCTACAATGAGCAGTTCTTC
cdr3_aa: CATSHSSTYNEQFF

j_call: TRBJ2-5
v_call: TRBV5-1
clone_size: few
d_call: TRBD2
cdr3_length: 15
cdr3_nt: TGCGCCAGCAAAGGACTAGCGGGAGGAGAAGAGACCCAGTACTTC
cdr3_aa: CASKGLAGGEETQYF

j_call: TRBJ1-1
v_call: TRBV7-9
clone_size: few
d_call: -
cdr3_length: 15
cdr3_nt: TGTGCCAGCAGCTCGCAGGGACAACTGAACACTGAAGCTTTCTTT
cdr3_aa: CASSSQGQLNTEAFF

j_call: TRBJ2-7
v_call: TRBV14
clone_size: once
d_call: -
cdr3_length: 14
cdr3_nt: TGTGCCAGCAGCCAGGGACACTTAATCTACGAGCAGTACTTC
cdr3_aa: CASSQGHLIYEQYF

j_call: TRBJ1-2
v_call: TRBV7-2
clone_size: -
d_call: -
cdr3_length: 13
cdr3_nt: TGTGCCAGCAGCTTTAAGGGTGGCTATGGCTACACCTTC
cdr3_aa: CASSFKGGYGYTF

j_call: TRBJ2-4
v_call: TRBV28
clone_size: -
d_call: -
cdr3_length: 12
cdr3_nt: TGTGCCAGCAGTTTAACCGATAACATTCAGTACTTC
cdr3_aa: CASSLTDNIQYF

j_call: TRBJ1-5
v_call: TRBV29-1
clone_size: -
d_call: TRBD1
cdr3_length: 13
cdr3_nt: TGCAGCGTTAAGACAGGGGCGGATCAGCCCCAGCATTTT
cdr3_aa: CSVKTGADQPQHF

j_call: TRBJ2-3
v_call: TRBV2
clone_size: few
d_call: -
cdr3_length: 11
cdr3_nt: TGTGCCAGCAGTCTCCAGAATACGCAGTATTTT
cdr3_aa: CASSLQNTQYF

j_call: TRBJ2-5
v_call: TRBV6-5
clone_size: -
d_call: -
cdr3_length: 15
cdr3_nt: TGTGCCAGCAGCTTGACGAGCGGAGAACAAGAGACCCAGTACTTC
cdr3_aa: CASSLTSGEQETQYF

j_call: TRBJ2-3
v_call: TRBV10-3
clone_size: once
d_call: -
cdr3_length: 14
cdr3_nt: TGTGCCATCACTGAAATACTGGGGGGAGACACGCAGTATTTT
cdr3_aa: CAITEILGGDTQYF

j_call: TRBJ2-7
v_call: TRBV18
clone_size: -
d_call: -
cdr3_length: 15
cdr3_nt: TGTGCCAGCTCACCACCGTCGGGACTTTCCTACGAGCAGTACTTC
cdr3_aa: CASSPPSGLSYEQYF

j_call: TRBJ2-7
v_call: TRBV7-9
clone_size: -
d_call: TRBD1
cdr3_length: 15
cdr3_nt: TGTGCCAGCAGCGCGGGGTTGGGACAGGCCTACGAGCAGTACTTC
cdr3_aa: CASSAGLGQAYEQYF

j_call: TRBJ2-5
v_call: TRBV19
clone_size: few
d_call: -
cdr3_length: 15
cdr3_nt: TGTGCCAGTAGCCCAAGGCGGGGGCACCAAGAGACCCAGTACTTC
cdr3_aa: CASSPRRGHQETQYF

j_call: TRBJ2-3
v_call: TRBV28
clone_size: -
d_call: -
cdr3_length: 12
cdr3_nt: TGTGCCAGCAGTCTTGGCGGAGATACGCAGTATTTT
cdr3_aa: CASSLGGDTQYF

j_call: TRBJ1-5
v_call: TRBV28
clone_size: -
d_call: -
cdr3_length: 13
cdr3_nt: TGTGCCAGCAGCCCGGGCCTAGGTCAGCCCCAGCATTTT
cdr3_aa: CASSPGLGQPQHF

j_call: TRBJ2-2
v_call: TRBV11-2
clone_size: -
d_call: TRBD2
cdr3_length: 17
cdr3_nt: TGTGCCAGCAGCCGGTCGCTAGCGGGAGGGCTCACCGGGGAGCTGTTTTTT
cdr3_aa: CASSRSLAGGLTGELFF